This T cell receptor beta chain was documented in a study of shared clonotypes between healthy human individuals. Study observations and caveats: The naive CD4 repertoires of several donors were compared, and roughly 5% of clonotypes were shared.

A note on this clone: Its antigen is undetermined.

Data came from immunoSEQ multiplex PCR; TCRdb stores just in-frame clones and leaves some out. This table has a few million clones, just over 90% appearing once. This CDR3 spans 18 amino acids. V dropped 0 bases and J dropped 3; count of bases not matched to a gene: 8. Germline lookup yields CDR1 LNHDA and CDR2 SQIVND (reference sequence). The clonotype was recovered from a man in his late teens or twenties in good health. The chain uses TRBV19 and TRBJ1-2; TRBD1 matches at 12 bases. The sample taken for sequencing was naive CD4+ T cells sorted from blood. The subset is: CD45RA+ positively selected. The CDR3 region has the DNA TGTGCCAGTAGTATAGAGGGCCTCGGGACAGGGGGCCACTATGGCTACACCTTC. It specifies CASSIEGLGTGGHYGYTF.